This T cell receptor (beta chain) was captured in a study of blood T cell repertoires in COVID-19. Study summary: Spain, Italy and the United States supplied samples that represented acute and convalescent COVID-19.

The CDR3 is 17 amino acids. CDR1 is SGHTA, CDR2 FQGNSA, per germline. V lost 5 bases to trimming and J lost 1 base; unmatched junction nucleotides: 12. This clone was picked up one time. Assay used: immunoSEQ multiplex PCR; TCRdb lists only in-frame clones, some missing. The table shows under 350,000 clones, with about 88% occurring only once. The chain uses TRBV7-2 and TRBJ2-5; TRBD2 matches at 8 bases. Specimen: PBMCs or T cells enriched from blood (not recorded which). The TCR comes from a man in his fifties or sixties who had recovered from COVID-19. This chain's CDR3 is CASSRSVGSGVQETQYF. In DNA, the CDR3 is TGTGCCAGCAGCCGCTCTGTGGGTAGCGGGGTCCAAGAGACCCAGTACTTC.